The sequence of this T cell receptor (beta chain) was determined in a study of blood T cell repertoires in COVID-19. Participant age was 18 to 89 years, and participants resided in 25 or so US areas. Cohorts were assigned according to the clinical history that participants reported. The CDR3 consists of 14 residues. Germline CDR1 is SGHAT and CDR2 is FQNNGV. The J segment lost 6 bases and the V segment lost 5 bases, leaving 2 bases of the junction unmatched. The authors' processing: It was from reference gene primer amplification that nucleated cell counts were estimated. Here immunoSEQ multiplex PCR was the method, and the copy in TCRdb shows in-frame clones only, minus some. V, J and clone size derive from that table, while D and trimming were established from the DNA sequence. The sample carries approximately 350,000 clones, roughly four fifths recorded once.

The TCR was taken from a woman aged 50 to 60 who had recovered from COVID-19. This rearrangement joins TRBV11-2 to TRBJ1-4, with TRBD1 matching 11 bases. Sequencing was performed on PBMCs or T cells enriched from blood (not recorded which). This CDR3 is CASSRGQGDEKLFF. CDR3 DNA sequence: TGTGCCAGCAGCCGGGGACAGGGGGATGAAAAACTGTTTTTT. Looking up the rest from reference TRBV11-2 and TRBJ1-4 gives the full variable domain: EAGVAQSPRYKIIEKRQSVAFWCNPISGHATLYWYQQILGQGPKLLIQFQNNGVVDDSQLPKDRFSAERLKGVDSTLKIQPAKLEDSAVYLCASSRGQGDEKLFFGSGTQLSVL.